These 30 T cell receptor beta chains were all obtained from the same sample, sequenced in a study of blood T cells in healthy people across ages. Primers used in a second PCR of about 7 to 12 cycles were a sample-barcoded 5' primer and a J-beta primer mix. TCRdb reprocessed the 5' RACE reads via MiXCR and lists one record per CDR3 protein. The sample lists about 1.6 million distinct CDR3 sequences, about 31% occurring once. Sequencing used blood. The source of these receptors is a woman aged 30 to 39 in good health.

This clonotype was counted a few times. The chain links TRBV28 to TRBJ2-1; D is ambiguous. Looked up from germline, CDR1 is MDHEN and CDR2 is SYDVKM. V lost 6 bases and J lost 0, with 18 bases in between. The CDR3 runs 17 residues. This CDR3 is CASRADLGFTSYNEQFF. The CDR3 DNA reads TGTGCCAGCAGGGCTGATCTGGGTTTTACCTCCTACAATGAGCAGTTCTTC.

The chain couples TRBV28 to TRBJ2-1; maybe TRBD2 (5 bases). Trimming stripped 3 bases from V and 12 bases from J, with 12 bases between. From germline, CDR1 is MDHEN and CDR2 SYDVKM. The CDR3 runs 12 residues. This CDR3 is CASSFMSGGQFF. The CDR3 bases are TGTGCCAGCAGTTTTATGTCCGGAGGGCAGTTCTTC.

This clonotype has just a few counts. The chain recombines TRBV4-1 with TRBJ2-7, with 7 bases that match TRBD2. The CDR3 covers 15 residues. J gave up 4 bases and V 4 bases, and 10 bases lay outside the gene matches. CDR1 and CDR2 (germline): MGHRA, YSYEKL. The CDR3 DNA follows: TGCGCCAGCAGCCGCGATCCGGGACTACCGTACGAGCAGTACTTC. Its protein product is CASSRDPGLPYEQYF.

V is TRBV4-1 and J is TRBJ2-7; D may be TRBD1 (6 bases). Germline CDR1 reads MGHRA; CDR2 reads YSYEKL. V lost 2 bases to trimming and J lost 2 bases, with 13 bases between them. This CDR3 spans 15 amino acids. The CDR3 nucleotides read TGCGCCAGCAGCCAATGGGGGCAAGGAGCCTACGAGCAGTACTTC. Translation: CASSQWGQGAYEQYF.

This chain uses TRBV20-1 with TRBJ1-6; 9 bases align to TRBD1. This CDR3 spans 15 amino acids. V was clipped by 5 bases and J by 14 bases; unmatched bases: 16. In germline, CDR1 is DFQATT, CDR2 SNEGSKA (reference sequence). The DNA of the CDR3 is TGCAGTGCTCTGACCCCGGACAGGGGCCCCTTGTCCCTCCACTTT. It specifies CSALTPDRGPLSLHF.

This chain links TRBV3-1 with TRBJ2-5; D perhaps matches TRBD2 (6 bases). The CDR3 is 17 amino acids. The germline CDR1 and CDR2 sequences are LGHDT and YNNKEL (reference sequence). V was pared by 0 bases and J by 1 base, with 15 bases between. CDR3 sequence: CASSQDAGPSFQETQYF. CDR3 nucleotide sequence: TGTGCCAGCAGCCAAGACGCGGGACCCTCGTTCCAAGAGACCCAGTACTTC.

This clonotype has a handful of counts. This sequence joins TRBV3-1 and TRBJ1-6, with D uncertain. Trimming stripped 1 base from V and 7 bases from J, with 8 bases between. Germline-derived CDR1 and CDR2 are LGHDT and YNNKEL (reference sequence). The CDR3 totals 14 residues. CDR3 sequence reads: CASSQVVRNSPLHF. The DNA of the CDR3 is TGTGCCAGCAGCCAAGTAGTCCGCAATTCACCCCTCCACTTT.

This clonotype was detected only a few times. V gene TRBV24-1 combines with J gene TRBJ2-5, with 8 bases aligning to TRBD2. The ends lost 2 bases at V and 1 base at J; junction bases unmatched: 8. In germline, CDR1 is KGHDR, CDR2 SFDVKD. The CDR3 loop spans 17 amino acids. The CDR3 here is CATSDSKTGGIQETQYF. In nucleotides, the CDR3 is TGTGCCACCAGTGATTCCAAGACGGGAGGGATCCAAGAGACCCAGTACTTC.

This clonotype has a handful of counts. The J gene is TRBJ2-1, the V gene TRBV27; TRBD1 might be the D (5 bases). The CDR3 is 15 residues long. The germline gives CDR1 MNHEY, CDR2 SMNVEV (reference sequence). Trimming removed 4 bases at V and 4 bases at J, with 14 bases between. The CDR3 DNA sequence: TGTGCCAGCAGTTCCGACAGCCTAGTTTACAATGAGCAGTTCTTC. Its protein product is CASSSDSLVYNEQFF.

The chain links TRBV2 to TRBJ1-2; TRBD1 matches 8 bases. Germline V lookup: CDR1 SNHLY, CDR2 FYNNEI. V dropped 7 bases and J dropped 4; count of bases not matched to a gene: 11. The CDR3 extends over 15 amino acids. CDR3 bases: TGTGCCAGCATACGGACAGGGCACAATAGCTATGGCTACACCTTC. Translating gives CASIRTGHNSYGYTF.

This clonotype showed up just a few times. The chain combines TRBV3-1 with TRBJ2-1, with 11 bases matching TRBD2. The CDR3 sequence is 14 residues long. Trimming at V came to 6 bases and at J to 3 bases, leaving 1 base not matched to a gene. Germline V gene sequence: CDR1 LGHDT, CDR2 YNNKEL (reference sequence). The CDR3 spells CASRGLAVYNEQFF. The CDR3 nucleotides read TGTGCCAGCAGGGGACTAGCGGTCTACAATGAGCAGTTCTTC.

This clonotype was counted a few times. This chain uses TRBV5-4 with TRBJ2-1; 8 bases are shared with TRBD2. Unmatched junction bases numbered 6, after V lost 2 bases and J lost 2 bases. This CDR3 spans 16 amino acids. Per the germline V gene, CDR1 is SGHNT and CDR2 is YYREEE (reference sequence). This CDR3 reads CASSLGSGGTYNEQFF. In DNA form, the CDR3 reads TGTGCCAGCAGCTTAGGGTCGGGGGGGACCTACAATGAGCAGTTCTTC. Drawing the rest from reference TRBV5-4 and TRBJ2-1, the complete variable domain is ETGVTQSPTHLIKTRGQQVTLRCSSQSGHNTVSWYQQALGQGPQFIFQYYREEENGRGNFPPRFSGLQFPNYSSELNVNALELDDSALYLCASSLGSGGTYNEQFFGPGTRLTVL.

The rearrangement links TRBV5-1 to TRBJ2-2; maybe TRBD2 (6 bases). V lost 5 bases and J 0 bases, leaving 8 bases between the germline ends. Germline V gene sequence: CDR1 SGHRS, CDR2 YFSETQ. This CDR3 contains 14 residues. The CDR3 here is CASRGLSNTGELFF. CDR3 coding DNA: TGCGCCAGCAGAGGACTATCGAACACCGGGGAGCTGTTTTTT.

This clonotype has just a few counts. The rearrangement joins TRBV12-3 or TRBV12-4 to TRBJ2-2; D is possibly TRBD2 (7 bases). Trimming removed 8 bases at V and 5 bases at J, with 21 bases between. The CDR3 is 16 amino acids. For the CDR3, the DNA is TGTGCCAGCGGCCTTCGTGGGGGGGCGATTACCGGGGAGCTGTTTTTT. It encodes CASGLRGGAITGELFF.

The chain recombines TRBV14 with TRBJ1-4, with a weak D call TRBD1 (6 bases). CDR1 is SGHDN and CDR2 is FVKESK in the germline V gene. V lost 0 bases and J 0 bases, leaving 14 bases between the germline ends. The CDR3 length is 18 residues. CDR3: CASSQEGGPTSTNEKLFF. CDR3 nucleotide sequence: TGTGCCAGCAGCCAAGAGGGGGGGCCCACCTCAACTAATGAAAAACTGTTTTTT.

The CDR3 protein is CASRADSSYGYTF. Here the CDR3 DNA reads TGTGCCAGCAGAGCGGACAGTTCCTATGGCTACACCTTC. The gene calls are TRBV2 and TRBJ1-2; perhaps TRBD1 as D (6 bases). The length of the CDR3 is 13 residues. Germline loops: CDR1 SNHLY, CDR2 FYNNEI. Deletions cut 6 bases from V and 4 bases from J, with 12 bases between.

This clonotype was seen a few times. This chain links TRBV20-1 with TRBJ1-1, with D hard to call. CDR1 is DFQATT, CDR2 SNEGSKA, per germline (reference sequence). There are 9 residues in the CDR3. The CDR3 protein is CRARGEAFF. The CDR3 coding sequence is TGCAGGGCGCGGGGTGAAGCTTTCTTT.

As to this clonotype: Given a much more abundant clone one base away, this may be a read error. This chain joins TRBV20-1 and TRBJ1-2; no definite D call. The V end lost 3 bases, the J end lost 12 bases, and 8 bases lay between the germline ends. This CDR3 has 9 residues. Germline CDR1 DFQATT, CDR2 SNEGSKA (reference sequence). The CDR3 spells CSASKGHTF. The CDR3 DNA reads TGCAGTGCTAGCAAAGGCCACACCTTC.

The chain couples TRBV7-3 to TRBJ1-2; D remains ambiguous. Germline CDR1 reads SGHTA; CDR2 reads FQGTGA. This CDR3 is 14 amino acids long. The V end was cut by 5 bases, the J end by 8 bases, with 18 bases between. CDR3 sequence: CASSRSNTGGGYTF. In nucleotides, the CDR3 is TGTGCCAGCAGCCGGTCCAACACGGGCGGCGGCTACACCTTC.

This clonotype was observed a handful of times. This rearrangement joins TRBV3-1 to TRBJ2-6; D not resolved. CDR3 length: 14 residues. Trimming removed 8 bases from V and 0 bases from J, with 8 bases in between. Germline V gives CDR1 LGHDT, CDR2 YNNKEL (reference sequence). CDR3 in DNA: TGTGCCAGCCACTTTCGCTCTGGGGCCAACGTCCTGACTTTC. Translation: CASHFRSGANVLTF.

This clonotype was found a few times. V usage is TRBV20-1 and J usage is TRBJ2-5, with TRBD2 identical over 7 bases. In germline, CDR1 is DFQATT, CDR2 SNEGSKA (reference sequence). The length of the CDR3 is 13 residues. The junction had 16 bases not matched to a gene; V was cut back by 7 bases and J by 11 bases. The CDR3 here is CSVTGEGPREQYF. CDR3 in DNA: TGCAGTGTCACGGGGGAGGGTCCAAGAGAGCAGTACTTC.

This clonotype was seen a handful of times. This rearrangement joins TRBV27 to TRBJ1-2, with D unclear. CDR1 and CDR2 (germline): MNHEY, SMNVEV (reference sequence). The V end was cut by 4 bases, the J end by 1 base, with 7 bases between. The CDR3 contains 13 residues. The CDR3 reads CASSYRNNYGYTF. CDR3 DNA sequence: TGTGCCAGCAGTTACAGAAATAACTATGGCTACACCTTC.

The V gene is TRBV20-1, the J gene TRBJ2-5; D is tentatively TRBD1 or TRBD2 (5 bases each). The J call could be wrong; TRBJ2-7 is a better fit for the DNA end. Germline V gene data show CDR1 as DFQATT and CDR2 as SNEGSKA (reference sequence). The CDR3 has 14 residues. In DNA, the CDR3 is TGCAGTGCTGCCCGGGACGTGAGGTACTACGAGCAGTACTTC. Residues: CSAARDVRYYEQYF.

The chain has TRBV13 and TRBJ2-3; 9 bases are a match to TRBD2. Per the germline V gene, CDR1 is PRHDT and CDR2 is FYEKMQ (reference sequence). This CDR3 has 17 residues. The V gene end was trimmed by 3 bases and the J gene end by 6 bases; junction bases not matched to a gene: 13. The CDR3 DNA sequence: TGTGCCAGCAGCTTGGAGCCTAGCGGGGTTCACTACGATACGCAGTATTTT. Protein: CASSLEPSGVHYDTQYF.

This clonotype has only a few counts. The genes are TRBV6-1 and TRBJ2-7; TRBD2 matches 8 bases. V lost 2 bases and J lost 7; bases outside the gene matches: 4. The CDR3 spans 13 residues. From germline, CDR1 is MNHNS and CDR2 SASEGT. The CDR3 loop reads CASSETGGGEQYF. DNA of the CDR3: TGTGCCAGCAGTGAAACGGGAGGGGGGGAGCAGTACTTC.

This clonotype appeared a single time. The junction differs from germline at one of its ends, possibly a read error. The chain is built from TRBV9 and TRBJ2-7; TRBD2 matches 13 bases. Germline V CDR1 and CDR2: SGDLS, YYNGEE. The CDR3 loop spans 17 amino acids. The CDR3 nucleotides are TGTGCCAGCAGCGTAGGGACTAGCGGGAGCCACTCCCACGAGCAGTACTTC. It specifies CASSVGTSGSHSHEQYF.

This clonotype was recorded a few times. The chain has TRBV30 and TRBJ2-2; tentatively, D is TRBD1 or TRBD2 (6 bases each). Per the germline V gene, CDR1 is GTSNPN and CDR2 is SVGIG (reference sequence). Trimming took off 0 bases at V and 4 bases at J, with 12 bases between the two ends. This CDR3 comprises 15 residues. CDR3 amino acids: CAWSVGGHGTGELFF. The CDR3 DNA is TGTGCCTGGAGTGTAGGGGGGCATGGCACCGGGGAGCTGTTTTTT.

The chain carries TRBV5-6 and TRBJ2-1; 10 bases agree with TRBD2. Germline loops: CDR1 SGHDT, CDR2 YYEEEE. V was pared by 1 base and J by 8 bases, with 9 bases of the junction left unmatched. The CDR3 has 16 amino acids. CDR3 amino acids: CASSLFSSGGGDEQFF. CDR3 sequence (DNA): TGTGCCAGCAGCTTGTTCTCGAGCGGGGGGGGAGATGAGCAGTTCTTC.

Here the CDR3 DNA reads TGTGCCAGCAGTCCCAGACCGGGACAGAACTATGGCTACACCTTC. Translation gives CASSPRPGQNYGYTF. The chain carries TRBV27 and TRBJ1-2; TRBD1 matches at 7 bases. The CDR3 is 15 amino acids. The V and J ends lost 5 bases and 2 bases, in that order; junction bases with no gene match: 8. CDR1 and CDR2 from the germline V gene are MNHEY and SMNVEV (reference sequence).

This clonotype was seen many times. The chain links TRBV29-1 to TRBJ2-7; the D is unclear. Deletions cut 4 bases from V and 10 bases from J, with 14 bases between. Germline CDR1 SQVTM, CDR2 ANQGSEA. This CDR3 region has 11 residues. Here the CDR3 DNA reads TGCAGCGTTGGGGCAGACGGTCACCAGTACTTC. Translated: CSVGADGHQYF.